This TCR beta chain originates from a study of cytomegalovirus exposure and HLA in healthy donors. Study conclusions and caveats: TCR beta sequences numbering roughly 18,000 were associated with HLA alleles at 0.05 false discovery rate in a later analysis. In a later analysis, several top co-occurrence clusters appeared linked to parvovirus B19, influenza, CMV and Epstein-Barr virus. Exclusion applied to some V segments, including TRBV6-2 and TRBV6-3, as they were indistinguishable.

As for this clone: Its specificity is not known.

This CDR3 spans 15 amino acids. Trimming cost V 1 base and J 5 bases, with 15 bases left between them. The germline V gene encodes CDR1 SGHRS and CDR2 YFSETQ. Primers: 60 Vbeta forward and 13 Jbeta reverse. Only in-frame clones appear in the TCRdb table, and some are missing; sequencing was by immunoSEQ multiplex PCR. The table lists 140,000 or so clones, roughly 62% of them singletons, with around 4.2% in the top ten. Sequences were obtained from PBMCs. The chain employs TRBV5-1 and TRBJ1-1; D is possibly TRBD1 (6 bases). The sequence was collected from a man aged 60 to 75 in good health and CMV-seronegative. CDR3 loop: CASSLTGKDSTEAFF. The CDR3, as DNA: TGCGCCAGCAGCTTGACAGGGAAGGACTCGACTGAAGCTTTCTTT.